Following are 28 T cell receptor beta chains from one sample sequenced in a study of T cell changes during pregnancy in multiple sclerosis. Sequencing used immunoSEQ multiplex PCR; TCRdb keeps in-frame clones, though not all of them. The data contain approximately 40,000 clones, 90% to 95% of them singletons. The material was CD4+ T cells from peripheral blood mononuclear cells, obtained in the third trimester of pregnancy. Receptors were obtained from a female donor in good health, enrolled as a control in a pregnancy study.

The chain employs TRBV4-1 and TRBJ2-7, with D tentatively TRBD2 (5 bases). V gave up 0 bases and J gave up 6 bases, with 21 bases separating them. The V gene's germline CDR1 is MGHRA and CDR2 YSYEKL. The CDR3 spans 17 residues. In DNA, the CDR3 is TGCGCCAGCAGCCAAGACGAGGACTCCGGTCAGCGCAGCGAGCAGTACTTC. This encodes CASSQDEDSGQRSEQYF.

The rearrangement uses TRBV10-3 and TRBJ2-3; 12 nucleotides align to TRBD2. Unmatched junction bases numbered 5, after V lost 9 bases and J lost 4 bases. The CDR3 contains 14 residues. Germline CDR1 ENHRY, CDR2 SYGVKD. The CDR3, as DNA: TGTGCCATAGAACCTAGCGGGGGGGCAGATACGCAGTATTTT. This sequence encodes CAIEPSGGADTQYF.

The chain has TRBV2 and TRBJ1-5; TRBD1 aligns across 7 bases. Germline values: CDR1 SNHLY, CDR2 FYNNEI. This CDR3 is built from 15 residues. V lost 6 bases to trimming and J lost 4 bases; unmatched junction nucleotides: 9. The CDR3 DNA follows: TGTGCCAGCAGCGTTGACAGGGCGAGAAATCAGCCCCAGCATTTT. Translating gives CASSVDRARNQPQHF.

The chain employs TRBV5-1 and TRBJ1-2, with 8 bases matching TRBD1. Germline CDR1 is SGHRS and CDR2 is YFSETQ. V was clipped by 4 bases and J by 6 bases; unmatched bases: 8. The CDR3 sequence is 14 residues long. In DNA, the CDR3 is TGCGCCAGCAGCCAATCGGACAGGGCGGATGGCTACACCTTC. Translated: CASSQSDRADGYTF.

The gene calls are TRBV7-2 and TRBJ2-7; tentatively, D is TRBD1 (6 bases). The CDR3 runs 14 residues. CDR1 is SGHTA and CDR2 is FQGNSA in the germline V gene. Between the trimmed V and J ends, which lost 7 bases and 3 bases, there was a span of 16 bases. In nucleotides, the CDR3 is TGTGCCAGCAACTCCGGGACATGGAACTACGAGCAGTACTTC. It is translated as CASNSGTWNYEQYF.

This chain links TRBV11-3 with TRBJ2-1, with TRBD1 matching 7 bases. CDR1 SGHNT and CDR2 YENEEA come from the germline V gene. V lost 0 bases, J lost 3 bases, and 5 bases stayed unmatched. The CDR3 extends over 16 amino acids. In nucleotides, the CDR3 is TGTGCCAGCAGCTTAGATCAAGGGGGCCTCTACAATGAGCAGTTCTTC. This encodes CASSLDQGGLYNEQFF.

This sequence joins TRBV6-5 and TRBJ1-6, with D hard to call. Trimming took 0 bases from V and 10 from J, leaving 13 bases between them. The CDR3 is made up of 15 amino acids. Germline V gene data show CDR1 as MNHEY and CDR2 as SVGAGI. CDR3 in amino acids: CASSYSARFKSPLHF. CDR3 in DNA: TGTGCCAGCAGTTACTCAGCACGTTTTAAATCACCCCTCCACTTT.

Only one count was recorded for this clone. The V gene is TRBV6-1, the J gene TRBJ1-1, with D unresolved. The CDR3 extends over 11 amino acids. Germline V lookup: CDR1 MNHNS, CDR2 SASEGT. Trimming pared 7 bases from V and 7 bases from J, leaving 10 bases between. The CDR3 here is CASKMAFEAFF. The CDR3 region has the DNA TGTGCCAGCAAGATGGCATTTGAAGCTTTCTTT.

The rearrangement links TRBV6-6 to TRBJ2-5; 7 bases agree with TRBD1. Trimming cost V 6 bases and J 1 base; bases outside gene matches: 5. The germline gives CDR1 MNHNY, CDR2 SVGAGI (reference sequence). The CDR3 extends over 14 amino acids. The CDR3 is CASRTRQGQETQYF. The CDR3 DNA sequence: TGTGCCAGCAGAACGAGACAGGGCCAAGAGACCCAGTACTTC.

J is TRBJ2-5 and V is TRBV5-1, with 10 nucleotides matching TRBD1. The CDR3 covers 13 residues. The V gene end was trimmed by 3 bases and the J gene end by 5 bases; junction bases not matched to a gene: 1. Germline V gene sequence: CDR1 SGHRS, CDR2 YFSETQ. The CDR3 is CASSWTGGETQYF. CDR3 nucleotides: TGCGCCAGCAGCTGGACAGGGGGGGAGACCCAGTACTTC.

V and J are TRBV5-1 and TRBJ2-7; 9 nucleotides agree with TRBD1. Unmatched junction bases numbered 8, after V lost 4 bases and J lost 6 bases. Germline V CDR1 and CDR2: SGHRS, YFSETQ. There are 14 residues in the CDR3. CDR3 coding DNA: TGCGCCAGCAGCCCCCAGGACAGGGGATCCGAGCAGTACTTC. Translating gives CASSPQDRGSEQYF.

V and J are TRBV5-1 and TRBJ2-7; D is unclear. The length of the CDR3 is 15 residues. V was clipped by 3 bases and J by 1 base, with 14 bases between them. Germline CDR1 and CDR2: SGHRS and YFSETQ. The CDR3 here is CASSSTMGLSYEQYF. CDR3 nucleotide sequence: TGCGCCAGCAGCTCGACAATGGGTTTATCCTACGAGCAGTACTTC.

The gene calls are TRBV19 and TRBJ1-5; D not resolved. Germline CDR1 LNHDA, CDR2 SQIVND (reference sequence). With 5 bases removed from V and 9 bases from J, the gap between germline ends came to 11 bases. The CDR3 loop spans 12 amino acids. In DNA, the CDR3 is TGTGCCAGTAGTTCACTTATGTCGCCCCAGCATTTT. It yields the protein CASSSLMSPQHF.

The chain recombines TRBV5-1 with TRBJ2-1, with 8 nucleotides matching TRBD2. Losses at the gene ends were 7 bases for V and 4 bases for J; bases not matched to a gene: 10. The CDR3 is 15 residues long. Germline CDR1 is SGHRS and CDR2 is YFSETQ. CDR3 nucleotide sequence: TGCGCCAGCGCGGACGGGACTAGTGCGTACAATGAGCAGTTCTTC. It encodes CASADGTSAYNEQFF.

Here the CDR3 reads CASSFQYQETQYF. The DNA for the CDR3 is TGTGCCAGCAGTTTTCAGTACCAAGAGACCCAGTACTTC. This sequence joins TRBV28 and TRBJ2-5, with D uncertain. Trimming stripped 3 bases from V and 0 bases from J, with 5 bases between. The CDR3 is 13 amino acids. Germline V CDR1 and CDR2: MDHEN, SYDVKM.

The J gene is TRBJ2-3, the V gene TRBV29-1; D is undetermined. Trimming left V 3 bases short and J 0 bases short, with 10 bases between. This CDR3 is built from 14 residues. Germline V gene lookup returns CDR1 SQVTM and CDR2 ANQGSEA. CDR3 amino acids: CSVEQRLSTDTQYF. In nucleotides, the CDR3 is TGCAGCGTTGAGCAGCGCCTCAGCACAGATACGCAGTATTTT.

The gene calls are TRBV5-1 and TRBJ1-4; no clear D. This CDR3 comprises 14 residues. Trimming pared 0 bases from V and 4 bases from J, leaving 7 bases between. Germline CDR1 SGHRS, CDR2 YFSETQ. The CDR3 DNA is TGCGCCAGCAGCTTGGCTGGGAGTAATGAAAAACTGTTTTTT. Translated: CASSLAGSNEKLFF.

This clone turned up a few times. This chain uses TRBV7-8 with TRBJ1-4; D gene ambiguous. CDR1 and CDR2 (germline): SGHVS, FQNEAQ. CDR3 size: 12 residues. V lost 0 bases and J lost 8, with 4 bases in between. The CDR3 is CASSLAREKLFF. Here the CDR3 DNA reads TGTGCCAGCAGCTTAGCTCGGGAAAAACTGTTTTTT.

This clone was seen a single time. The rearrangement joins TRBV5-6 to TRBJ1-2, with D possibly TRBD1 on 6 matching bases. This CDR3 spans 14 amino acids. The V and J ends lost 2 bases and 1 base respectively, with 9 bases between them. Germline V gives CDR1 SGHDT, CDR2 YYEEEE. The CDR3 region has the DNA TGTGCCAGCAGCTTTCAGGACAGTAACTATGGCTACACCTTC. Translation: CASSFQDSNYGYTF.

The chain's CDR3 is CASRLAASLDEQFF. The CDR3 region has the DNA TGCGCCAGCCGACTAGCGGCTAGTTTGGATGAGCAGTTCTTC. The rearrangement joins TRBV5-1 to TRBJ2-1; 9 bases map to TRBD2. The V gene's germline CDR1 is SGHRS and CDR2 YFSETQ. Trimming removed 7 bases from V and 8 bases from J; junction bases left unmatched: 10. The CDR3 runs to 14 residues.

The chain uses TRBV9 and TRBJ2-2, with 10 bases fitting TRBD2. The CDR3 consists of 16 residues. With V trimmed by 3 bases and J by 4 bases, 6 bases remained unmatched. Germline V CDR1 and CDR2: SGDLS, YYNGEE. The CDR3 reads CASSGSGGAATGELFF. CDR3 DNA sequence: TGTGCCAGCAGCGGGAGCGGGGGGGCCGCCACCGGGGAGCTGTTTTTT.

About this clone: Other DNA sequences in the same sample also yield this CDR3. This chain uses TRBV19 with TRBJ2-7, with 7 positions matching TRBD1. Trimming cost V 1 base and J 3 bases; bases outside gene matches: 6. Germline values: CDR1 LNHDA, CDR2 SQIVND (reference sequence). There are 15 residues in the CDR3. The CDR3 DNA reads TGTGCCAGTAGTATAGCCACGGGGACAGACTACGAGCAGTACTTC. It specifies CASSIATGTDYEQYF. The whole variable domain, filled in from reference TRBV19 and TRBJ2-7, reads DGGITQSPKYLFRKEGQNVTLSCEQNLNHDAMYWYRQDPGQGLRLIYYSQIVNDFQKGDIAEGYSVSREKKESFPLTVTSAQKNPTAFYLCASSIATGTDYEQYFGPGTRLTVT.

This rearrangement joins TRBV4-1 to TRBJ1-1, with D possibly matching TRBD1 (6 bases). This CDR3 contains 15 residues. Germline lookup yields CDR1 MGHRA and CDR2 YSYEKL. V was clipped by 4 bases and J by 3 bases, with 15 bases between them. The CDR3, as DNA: TGCGCCAGCAGCCGAGGACCGGCAGGGGACACTGAAGCTTTCTTT. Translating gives CASSRGPAGDTEAFF.

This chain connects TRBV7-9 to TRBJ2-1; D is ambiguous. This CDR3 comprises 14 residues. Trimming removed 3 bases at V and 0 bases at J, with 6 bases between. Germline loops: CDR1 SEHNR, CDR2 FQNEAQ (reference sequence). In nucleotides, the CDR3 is TGTGCCAGCAGCTTCTGGAGCTCCTACAATGAGCAGTTCTTC. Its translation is CASSFWSSYNEQFF.

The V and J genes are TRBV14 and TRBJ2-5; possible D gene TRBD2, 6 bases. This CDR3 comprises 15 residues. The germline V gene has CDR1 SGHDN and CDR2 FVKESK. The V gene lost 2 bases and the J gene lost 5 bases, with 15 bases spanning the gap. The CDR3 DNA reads TGTGCCAGCAGCCAATGGTGGAGGGGCGAGGAGACCCAGTACTTC. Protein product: CASSQWWRGEETQYF.

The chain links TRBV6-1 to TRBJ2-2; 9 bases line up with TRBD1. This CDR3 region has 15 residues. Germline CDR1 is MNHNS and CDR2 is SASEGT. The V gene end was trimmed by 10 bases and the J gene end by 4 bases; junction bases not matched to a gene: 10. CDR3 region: CATVARDRATGELFF. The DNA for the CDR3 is TGTGCCACGGTTGCCAGGGACAGGGCCACCGGGGAGCTGTTTTTT.

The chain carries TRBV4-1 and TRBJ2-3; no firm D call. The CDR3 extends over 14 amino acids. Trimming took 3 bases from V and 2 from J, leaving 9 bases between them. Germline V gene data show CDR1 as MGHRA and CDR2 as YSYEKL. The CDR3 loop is CASSHEQNTDTQYF. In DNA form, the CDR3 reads TGCGCCAGCAGCCATGAACAGAACACAGATACGCAGTATTTT.

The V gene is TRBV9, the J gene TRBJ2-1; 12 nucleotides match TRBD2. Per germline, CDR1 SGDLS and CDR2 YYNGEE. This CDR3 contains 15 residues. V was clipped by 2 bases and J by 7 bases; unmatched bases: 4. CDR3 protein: CASSVLAGGLNEQFF. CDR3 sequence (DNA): TGTGCCAGCAGCGTTCTAGCGGGGGGGCTAAATGAGCAGTTCTTC. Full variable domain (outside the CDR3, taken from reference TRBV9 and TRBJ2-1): DSGVTQTPKHLITATGQRVTLRCSPRSGDLSVYWYQQSLDQGLQFLIQYYNGEERAKGNILERFSAQQFPDLHSELNLSSLELGDSALYFCASSVLAGGLNEQFFGPGTRLTVL.